This entry lists 22 T cell receptor beta chains sequenced from one sample in a study of OX40 agonist ivuxolimab in advanced cancers. Generated by immunoSEQ multiplex PCR, the TCRdb table keeps only in-frame clones and is missing some. The data hold roughly 59,000 clones, with over 90% observed a single time. The material was CD4+ or CD8+ T cells sorted from blood, obtained in a trial of the OX40 agonist ivuxolimab. The receptors here all came from an adult with an advanced solid tumor such as melanoma, head and neck, liver or kidney cancer.

The rearrangement joins TRBV6-5 to TRBJ1-3; D perhaps matches TRBD1 (6 bases). The CDR3 is 15 residues long. Trimming removed 4 bases at V and 4 bases at J, with 14 bases between. Germline assignment: CDR1 MNHEY and CDR2 SVGAGI. The CDR3 DNA reads as TGTGCCAGCAGTTCCTCAGGGGCTGGGGGAAACACCATATATTTT. This translates into CASSSSGAGGNTIYF.

The chain recombines TRBV5-1 with TRBJ2-7; 8 nucleotides match TRBD1. Germline V gene lookup returns CDR1 SGHRS and CDR2 YFSETQ. V trimming: 0 bases; J trimming: 0 bases; junction bases outside the gene matches: 2. The CDR3 loop spans 15 amino acids. CDR3 nucleotides: TGCGCCAGCAGCTTGGGACAGGGGATCTCCTACGAGCAGTACTTC. Its translation: CASSLGQGISYEQYF.

The CDR3 DNA follows: TGTGCCAGCAGCTTAAGGACCGGGGAGCTGTTTTTT. Encoded protein: CASSLRTGELFF. The chain couples TRBV7-9 to TRBJ2-2, with D unresolved. Trimming pared 2 bases from V and 5 bases from J, leaving 3 bases between. CDR3 length: 12 amino acids. In germline, CDR1 is SEHNR, CDR2 FQNEAQ (reference sequence). Based on the CDR3 plus reference TRBV7-9 and TRBJ2-2, the full variable domain is DTGVSQNPRHKITKRGQNVTFRCDPISEHNRLYWYRQTLGQGPEFLTYFQNEAQLEKSRLLSDRFSAERPKGSFSTLEIQRTEQGDSAMYLCASSLRTGELFFGEGSRLTVL.

This clone was detected only once. The chain links TRBV6-1 to TRBJ1-3, with 7 bases fitting TRBD1. With 5 bases clipped from V and 2 bases from J, the junction kept 6 bases outside the gene matches. Germline CDR1 is MNHNS and CDR2 is SASEGT. The CDR3 is made up of 15 amino acids. The CDR3, as DNA: TGTGCCAGCAGTATCCGGACAGGACCTGGAAACACCATATATTTT. Translated, it gives CASSIRTGPGNTIYF.

This chain joins TRBV7-3 and TRBJ2-2; TRBD1 aligns across 11 bases. The ends lost 5 bases at V and 4 bases at J; junction bases unmatched: 3. The CDR3 consists of 15 residues. The germline V gene encodes CDR1 SGHTA and CDR2 FQGTGA. CDR3 amino acids: CASSAGTGGTGELFF. In DNA, the CDR3 is TGTGCCAGCAGCGCCGGGACAGGGGGCACCGGGGAGCTGTTTTTT.

The chain has TRBV13 and TRBJ1-1; 7 bases align to TRBD1. Germline CDR1 PRHDT, CDR2 FYEKMQ (reference sequence). This CDR3 has 12 residues. J lost 8 bases, V lost 1 base, and 1 base had no gene match. The CDR3 sequence: CASSLEDREAFF. In DNA, the CDR3 is TGTGCCAGCAGCTTAGAGGACAGGGAAGCTTTCTTT.

The rearrangement uses TRBV9 and TRBJ2-7, with D possibly TRBD2 on 6 matching bases. V lost 0 bases to trimming and J lost 4 bases, with 11 bases between them. The V gene's germline CDR1 is SGDLS and CDR2 YYNGEE. The CDR3 totals 14 residues. The CDR3 sequence is CASSVASRDYEQYF. Written as DNA, the CDR3 is TGTGCCAGCAGCGTAGCTTCGCGGGATTACGAGCAGTACTTC.

The rearrangement uses TRBV10-3 and TRBJ1-2; D gene ambiguous. The germline V and J ends were trimmed by 3 bases and 4 bases, with 15 bases remaining between them. Germline loops: CDR1 ENHRY, CDR2 SYGVKD. The CDR3 covers 15 residues. CDR3 sequence reads: CAISDSERWAYGYTF. The CDR3 DNA follows: TGTGCCATCAGTGATTCCGAGCGTTGGGCCTATGGCTACACCTTC.

The chain couples TRBV11-3 to TRBJ1-1, with 12 positions matching TRBD1. After removal of 4 bases from V and 4 bases from J, the junction contained 7 bases not matched to a gene. Germline V lookup: CDR1 SGHNT, CDR2 YENEEA. This CDR3 spans 16 amino acids. The CDR3 protein is CASSSGDRGPTTEAFF. CDR3 nucleotides: TGTGCCAGCAGCTCAGGGGACAGGGGGCCCACCACTGAAGCTTTCTTT. The whole variable domain, filled in from reference TRBV11-3 and TRBJ1-1, reads EAGVVQSPRYKIIEKKQPVAFWCNPISGHNTLYWYLQNLGQGPELLIRYENEEAVDDSQLPKDRFSAERLKGVDSTLKIQPAELGDSAVYLCASSSGDRGPTTEAFFGQGTRLTVV.

This clone was picked up one time. J is TRBJ2-7 and V is TRBV7-8, with D possibly being TRBD1 (6 bases). This CDR3 is built from 15 residues. Germline values: CDR1 SGHVS, CDR2 FQNEAQ. V was trimmed by 5 bases and J by 2 bases, leaving 16 bases between them. The CDR3 reads CASSPRTDIPYEQYF. For the CDR3, the DNA is TGTGCCAGCAGCCCGCGGACAGATATCCCCTACGAGCAGTACTTC.

V is TRBV7-2 and J is TRBJ2-3, with TRBD2 matching 11 bases. The CDR3 sequence is 14 residues long. Unmatched junction bases numbered 5, after V lost 7 bases and J lost 5 bases. Germline loops: CDR1 SGHTA, CDR2 FQGNSA. CDR3 sequence reads: CASNLAGGIDTQYF. Written as DNA, the CDR3 is TGTGCCAGCAACCTAGCGGGAGGTATAGATACGCAGTATTTT. Full variable domain (rest looked up from reference TRBV7-2 and TRBJ2-3): GAGVSQSPSNKVTEKGKDVELRCDPISGHTALYWYRQSLGQGLEFLIYFQGNSAPDKSGLPSDRFSAERTGGSVSTLTIQRTQQEDSAVYLCASNLAGGIDTQYFGPGTRLTVL.

This sequence joins TRBV10-3 and TRBJ2-6; D tentatively reads TRBD1 or TRBD2 (5 bases each). The V gene's germline CDR1 is ENHRY and CDR2 SYGVKD. V lost 7 bases and J 0 bases, leaving 16 bases between the germline ends. The CDR3 totals 17 residues. The CDR3 loop reads CAITPQSGPSGANVLTF. Written as DNA, the CDR3 is TGTGCCATCACCCCCCAATCGGGGCCCTCTGGGGCCAACGTCCTGACTTTC.

The chain is built from TRBV6-1 and TRBJ1-6, with 10 bases matching TRBD1. The ends lost 7 bases at V and 5 bases at J; junction bases unmatched: 5. Germline V gene data show CDR1 as MNHNS and CDR2 as SASEGT. The length of the CDR3 is 15 residues. The CDR3 DNA sequence: TGTGCCAGCAACACCGGGACAGGGGATAATTCACCCCTCCACTTT. Translated: CASNTGTGDNSPLHF.

V is TRBV21-1 and J is TRBJ2-1; the table's D gene call, TRBD2, was not cross checked with the DNA. TRBV21-1 is a pseudogene locus. CDR3 length: 15 amino acids. CDR3: CASFGLAGTYNEQFF. The DNA of the CDR3 is TGTGCCAGTTTCGGACTAGCGGGAACTTACAATGAGCAGTTCTTC.

The chain combines TRBV27 with TRBJ2-1; TRBD2 matches 11 bases. The germline CDR1 and CDR2 sequences are MNHEY and SMNVEV (reference sequence). The J segment lost 1 base and the V segment lost 4 bases, leaving 3 bases of the junction unmatched. The CDR3 is 16 residues long. The CDR3 reads CASSSGLAGSYNEQFF. CDR3 coding DNA: TGTGCCAGCAGTTCCGGACTAGCGGGTTCCTACAATGAGCAGTTCTTC.

The rearrangement uses TRBV19 and TRBJ1-6, with TRBD1 as a possible D gene (5 bases). The germline V gene has CDR1 LNHDA and CDR2 SQIVND (reference sequence). Trimming removed 0 bases at V and 8 bases at J, with 11 bases between. The CDR3 length is 15 residues. The CDR3 loop reads CASSIDQGVDSPLHF. The CDR3 coding sequence is TGTGCCAGTAGTATAGACCAGGGCGTCGATTCACCCCTCCACTTT.

CDR3 coding DNA: TGCGCCAGCAGCCAAGGGACTTTTAACACCGGGGAGCTGTTTTTT. Translated, it gives CASSQGTFNTGELFF. The gene calls are TRBV4-3 and TRBJ2-2; possible D gene TRBD2, 5 bases. CDR3 size: 15 residues. The ends were cut back, 1 base at V and 2 bases at J, with 8 bases in the middle. Germline-derived CDR1 and CDR2 are LGHNA and YSLEER.

This clone appeared a single time. The V gene is TRBV13, the J gene TRBJ2-3, with 10 bases lining up with TRBD1. Germline-derived CDR1 and CDR2 are PRHDT and FYEKMQ (reference sequence). The CDR3 consists of 18 residues. The junction had 15 bases not matched to a gene; V was cut back by 7 bases and J by 2 bases. CDR3 nucleotides: TGTGCCAGCAACCCGGGACAGGGGCTCCGAAGATACACAGATACGCAGTATTTT. As protein: CASNPGQGLRRYTDTQYF.

J is TRBJ2-7 and V is TRBV9, with TRBD2 as a possible D gene (6 bases). Looked up from germline, CDR1 is SGDLS and CDR2 is YYNGEE. Trimming took off 2 bases at V and 3 bases at J, with 9 bases between the two ends. This CDR3 is 13 amino acids long. The CDR3: CASSVGLHYEQYF. The CDR3 coding sequence is TGTGCCAGCAGCGTGGGACTCCACTACGAGCAGTACTTC.

The rearrangement uses TRBV19 and TRBJ2-7; D is undetermined. The CDR3 has 11 amino acids. V shed 4 bases and J shed 3 bases, with 4 bases lying between them. Per germline, CDR1 LNHDA and CDR2 SQIVND (reference sequence). The CDR3 DNA follows: TGTGCCAGTAGTAGGGACTACGAGCAGTACTTC. Its translation is CASSRDYEQYF.

The chain is built from TRBV6-6 and TRBJ2-2, with D perhaps being TRBD1 or TRBD2 (5 bases each). Trimming removed 0 bases from V and 5 bases from J, with 7 bases in between. CDR1 MNHNY and CDR2 SVGAGI come from the germline V gene (reference sequence). The CDR3 extends over 14 amino acids. The chain's CDR3 is CASSYSGDTGELFF. The CDR3 nucleotides read TGTGCCAGCAGTTACTCGGGGGATACCGGGGAGCTGTTTTTT.

This clone was counted once. The chain uses TRBV9 and TRBJ2-5, with 9 bases that match TRBD2. Germline V gives CDR1 SGDLS, CDR2 YYNGEE. The CDR3 has 16 residues. V was pared by 4 bases and J by 0 bases, with 7 bases of the junction left unmatched. The CDR3 coding sequence is TGTGCCAGCAGCTCCCCTGCTAGCGGGGACCAAGAGACCCAGTACTTC. Protein product: CASSSPASGDQETQYF.